This T cell receptor beta chain derives from a study of blood T cell repertoires in COVID-19. Looked up from germline, CDR1 is LNHDA and CDR2 is SQIVND (reference sequence). This CDR3 contains 14 residues. The junction had 7 bases not matched to a gene; V was cut back by 5 bases and J by 5 bases. Sequencing was performed with immunoSEQ multiplex PCR; in TCRdb, only in-frame clones are kept and a portion is missing. The sample includes 150,000 to 250,000 clones, around 82% of them seen just once. The chain carries TRBV19 and TRBJ2-7; TRBD1 aligns across 9 bases. The specimen sequenced was PBMCs or T cells enriched from blood (not recorded which). The clonotype was recovered from a middle-aged man who had recovered from COVID-19. The CDR3 bases are TGTGCCAGTAGTTCGGGGACAGGGTTCGACGAGCAGTACTTC. This gives the protein CASSSGTGFDEQYF.